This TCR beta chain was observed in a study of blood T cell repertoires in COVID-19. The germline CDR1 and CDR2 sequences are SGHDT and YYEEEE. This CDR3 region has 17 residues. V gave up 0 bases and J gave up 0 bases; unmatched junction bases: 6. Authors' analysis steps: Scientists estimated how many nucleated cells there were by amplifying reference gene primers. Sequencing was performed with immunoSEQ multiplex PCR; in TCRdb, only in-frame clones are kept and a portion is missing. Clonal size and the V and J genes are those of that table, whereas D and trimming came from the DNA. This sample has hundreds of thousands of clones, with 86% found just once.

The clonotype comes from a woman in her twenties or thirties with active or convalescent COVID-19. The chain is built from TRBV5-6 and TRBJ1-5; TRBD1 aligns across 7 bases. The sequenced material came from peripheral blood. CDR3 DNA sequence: TGTGCCAGCAGCTTGGGGAGACAGGGACCTAGCAATCAGCCCCAGCATTTT. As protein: CASSLGRQGPSNQPQHF.